The rows below give T cell receptor beta chains drawn from one sample of a study of OX40 agonist ivuxolimab in advanced cancers. Method: immunoSEQ multiplex PCR; TCRdb's copy keeps in-frame clones and lacks some. The table lists tens of thousands of clones, 88% of them singletons. This specimen was CD4+ or CD8+ T cells sorted from blood, taken in a trial of the OX40 agonist ivuxolimab. These receptor sequences come from an adult with an advanced solid tumor such as melanoma, head and neck, liver or kidney cancer. Both conserved end residues are part of each CDR3.

V	J	CDR3
TRBV4-2	TRBJ2-7	CASSQDRTGPYEQYF
TRBV7-2	TRBJ2-1	CASSRRTSGEYNEQFF
TRBV28	TRBJ1-1	CASSPFRGTEAFF
TRBV2	TRBJ2-7	CASSEGQGTLYEQYF
TRBV30	TRBJ2-5	CAWSVAGGETQYF
TRBV10-2	TRBJ1-5	CASTGDRRQPQHF
TRBV7-7	TRBJ1-2	CASSLGGEGDYGYTF
TRBV18	TRBJ2-1	CASSLETSGSVYNEQFF
TRBV5-1	TRBJ2-6	CASSLSWTGGSGANVLTF
TRBV10-2	TRBJ2-2	CASAVGGPGELFF
TRBV5-8	TRBJ2-1	CASSSPASEQFF
TRBV10-3	TRBJ2-3	CAISELGNTQYF
TRBV2	TRBJ1-4	CASSVSQAQEKLFF
TRBV7-2	TRBJ2-7	CASSLEGGGAYEQYF
TRBV30	TRBJ2-2	CACCLEGGRRTGELFF
TRBV7-2	TRBJ1-3	CASSFSGNTIYF
TRBV6-5	TRBJ2-1	CASSYVRTHGSEQFF
TRBV6-1	TRBJ2-7	CASREPGQSSYEQYF
TRBV5-4	TRBJ2-2	CASRLGLAGGNTGELFF
TRBV6-4	TRBJ2-7	CASSDSYTETYEQYF
TRBV28	TRBJ2-1	CASTWGDRGRMGNEQFF
TRBV28	TRBJ2-1	CASSWGKSRASYNEQFF
TRBV30	TRBJ1-5	CAWSDGTGYGNQPQHF
TRBV7-9	TRBJ2-4	CASSFDGILTQYF
TRBV19	TRBJ2-1	CASTPGKGISYNEQFF
TRBV5-1	TRBJ2-5	CASSLARSGGETQYF
TRBV4-3	TRBJ2-1	CASSQSGTRYNEQFF
TRBV6-6	TRBJ2-5	CASSYSGLSAETQYF
TRBV7-9	TRBJ1-1	CASSPGTNTEAFF
TRBV30	TRBJ1-2	CAWSTQGWIWGYTF
TRBV5-4	TRBJ2-1	CASSSGAGLGGNEQFF
TRBV5-1	TRBJ2-7	CASSLRGSPYEQYF
TRBV2	TRBJ2-7	CASSDTGFSYEQYF
TRBV30	TRBJ1-3	CAWRHFSGNTIYF
TRBV28	TRBJ2-5	CASRDRLAGGQAPRTQYF
TRBV19	TRBJ2-3	CASSQGQGLTDTQYF
TRBV6-5	TRBJ1-2	CASSYSIGGGDYGYTF
TRBV5-6	TRBJ1-5	CASSLLRGLGNQPQHF
TRBV7-9	TRBJ2-3	CASSSRASGSTDTQYF
TRBV4-2	TRBJ1-2	CASSLASRVDGYTF
TRBV5-4	TRBJ2-1	CASSLGLTNYNEQFF
TRBV9	TRBJ2-7	CASSVQGAGEQYF
TRBV7-9	TRBJ2-3	CASSFRDGVTDTQYF